Shown below are 2 T cell receptor beta chains from a single sample sequenced in a study of T cell repertoires in cytomegalovirus infection (dated by TCRdb to between 2017 and 2020). No antigen is known for these receptors. According to the study, the label for this sample's treatment or condition signals: in vitro stimulation with specific CMV peptide epitopes to enrich CMV-specific T cells. The sequencer was an Illumina HiSeq 1500. The public reads were run again by TCRdb, first through fastp at Q25 and then through MiXCR, and only productive beta chains were kept. Under each unique CDR3 protein, matching rows form one entry showing the most common genes and DNA. For this sample the table gives 200,000 or so distinct CDR3 sequences, of which approximately 40% were detected only once. In total, the top ten clones hold over 45% of the sample. The starting material was CD8+ T cells from cultured PBMCs, obtained from culture after CMV antigen stimulation. These receptors originate from a human donor in good health (CMV status not recorded). Some clones in this sample may be carry-over from other donors' samples.

This clonotype was recorded at least ten times. CDR3: CASSLPNVRTSGTSSYNEQFF. The CDR3 DNA is TGTGCCAGCAGCTTACCTAACGTCCGGACTAGCGGGACGAGCTCCTACAATGAGCAGTTCTTC. This rearrangement joins TRBV7-9 to TRBJ2-1; 12 bases match TRBD2. Losses at the gene ends were 2 bases for V and 0 bases for J; bases not matched to a gene: 14. Germline loops: CDR1 SEHNR, CDR2 FQNEAQ (reference sequence). The CDR3 has 21 residues.

Remarks on this clonotype: A read error may be the cause here, since a much bigger clone is one base away. The CDR3 reads CASSLGQQYEQYF. Here the CDR3 DNA reads TGTGCCAGCAGCTTGGGACAGCAGTACGAGCAGTACTTC. This chain joins TRBV11-2 and TRBJ2-7; 7 bases align to TRBD1. The germline V gene has CDR1 SGHAT and CDR2 FQNNGV. V shed 3 bases and J 4 bases; nucleotides not matched to a gene: 3. The CDR3 covers 13 residues. The complete variable domain, with remaining parts taken from reference TRBV11-2 and TRBJ2-7, reads EAGVAQSPRYKIIEKRQSVAFWCNPISGHATLYWYQQILGQGPKLLIQFQNNGVVDDSQLPKDRFSAERLKGVDSTLKIQPAKLEDSAVYLCASSLGQQYEQYFGPGTRLTVT.